The 9 T cell receptor beta chains given below trace back to one sample, sequenced in a study of T cells after yellow fever vaccination. TCRdb fed the 5' RACE reads into MiXCR, producing one record per CDR3 protein. Among about 160,000 distinct CDR3 sequences, about 7% were seen once, and the ten largest hold around 2.3%. The material was CD4+ T cells sorted from PBMCs, obtained 4 to 6 days after the first yellow fever vaccination. All receptors derive from a man younger than 35 who received the YFV17D yellow fever vaccine.

The V and J genes are TRBV19 and TRBJ1-2, with a possible D match to TRBD1 (5 bases). Per germline, CDR1 LNHDA and CDR2 SQIVND (reference sequence). The germline V and J ends were trimmed by 3 bases and 5 bases, with 16 bases remaining between them. CDR3 length: 15 residues. Written as DNA, the CDR3 is TGTGCCAGTAGTATCGCCTCAGGGTATGGGTATGGCTACACCTTC. As protein: CASSIASGYGYGYTF.

V and J are TRBV5-6 and TRBJ2-7; 9 nucleotides agree with TRBD2. This CDR3 region has 15 residues. The V gene end was trimmed by 1 base and the J gene end by 2 bases; junction bases not matched to a gene: 4. Germline assignment: CDR1 SGHDT and CDR2 YYEEEE. In nucleotides, the CDR3 is TGTGCCAGCAGCTTGAGGCTAGCGGGGACCTACGAGCAGTACGTC. It encodes CASSLRLAGTYEQYV.

This clonotype was detected ten times or more. The rearrangement uses TRBV7-2 and TRBJ2-1, with a weak D call TRBD1 (6 bases). V lost 4 bases and J lost 7, with 11 bases in between. The CDR3 sequence is 13 residues long. CDR1 and CDR2 from the germline V gene are SGHTA and FQGNSA. The CDR3 loop reads CASSSTQGNEQFF. The CDR3 region has the DNA TGTGCCAGCAGCTCCACTCAGGGGAATGAGCAGTTCTTC.

This chain joins TRBV7-8 and TRBJ2-5; TRBD2 matches at 8 bases. Trimming cost V 2 bases and J 0 bases; bases outside gene matches: 5. Germline V gives CDR1 SGHVS, CDR2 FQNEAQ. The CDR3 extends over 16 amino acids. Here the CDR3 DNA reads TGTGCCAGCAGCTTAAATGGCGGGGGGTACCAAGAGACCCAGTACTTC. Translating gives CASSLNGGGYQETQYF.

Only a few counts were recorded for this clonotype. The chain links TRBV12-3 or TRBV12-4 to TRBJ1-1; D unclear. CDR3 size: 14 residues. The ends were cut back, 6 bases at V and 2 bases at J, with 13 bases in the middle. The DNA of the CDR3 is TGTGCCAGCAGGGCTACAATACGCAACACTGAAGCTTTCTTT. As protein: CASRATIRNTEAFF.

The rearrangement joins TRBV5-1 to TRBJ2-5, with D possibly TRBD2 on 6 matching bases. The CDR3 totals 15 residues. The V and J ends lost 7 bases and 1 base respectively, with 17 bases between them. CDR1 is SGHRS, CDR2 YFSETQ, per germline. The CDR3 is CASGPSAGPQETQYF. CDR3 in DNA: TGCGCCAGCGGACCCTCGGCGGGGCCCCAAGAGACCCAGTACTTC.

In its sample, this clonotype was seen many times. The chain uses TRBV12-3 or TRBV12-4 and TRBJ1-2, with no clear D. The CDR3 sequence is 11 residues long. The V and J ends lost 3 bases and 7 bases respectively, with 6 bases between them. CDR3 coding DNA: TGTGCCAGCAGTTTGGGCGCTGGCTACACCTTC. It yields the protein CASSLGAGYTF.

This clonotype was recorded at least ten times. The V call is TRBV20-1, the J call TRBJ2-7; 7 nucleotides align to TRBD2. The CDR3 is 15 residues long. J was trimmed by 7 bases and V by 0 bases; bases with no gene match: 12. CDR1 and CDR2 (germline): DFQATT, SNEGSKA (reference sequence). This CDR3 reads CSARELAGVLWEQYV. CDR3 in DNA: TGCAGTGCTAGAGAATTGGCGGGAGTCTTGTGGGAGCAGTACGTC.

This clonotype was counted ten times or more. The chain links TRBV7-3 to TRBJ2-1; possible D gene TRBD1, 6 bases. The ends were cut back, 5 bases at V and 5 bases at J, with 13 bases in the middle. The CDR3 runs 14 residues. Per germline, CDR1 SGHTA and CDR2 FQGTGA. The CDR3 DNA follows: TGTGCCAGCAGCCCCGGACAGCCTAACAATGAGCAGTTCTTC. Translating gives CASSPGQPNNEQFF.